A single T cell receptor beta chain is shown here with its context. Its antigen is undetermined. Construction of the TCR beta libraries employed iRepertoire HTBI primers in conjunction with Arm-PCR of CDR3 regions. TCRdb fed the multiplex PCR reads into MiXCR, producing one record per CDR3 protein. The repertoire holds about 470,000 distinct CDR3 sequences, less than 25% seen once, with 7.8% in the top ten. The data are from a study of regulatory T cells in long-lasting Graves disease. Overall study: More than 5 years of antithyroid drugs with positive TSH receptor antibodies defined persistent Graves' disease.

The time point is: persistent/refractory GD, antithyroid drugs over 5 years with positive TRAb. Isolated PBMC RNA provided the starting material for the TCR library. Study findings and constraints: Less diverse TCR repertoires were seen in persistent Graves' patients than in newly diagnosed ones. With persistent disease, TRBV28, TRBJ1-2 and TRBJ2-5 were the favored segments. Sharing of public clonotypes was greater in persistent patients (about 3,000) than in new patients (roughly 880).

Germline CDR1 is SGHRS and CDR2 is YFSETQ. The CDR3 has 16 residues. The V segment lost 4 bases and the J segment 6 bases; nucleotides outside the gene matches: 12. The J gene is TRBJ2-7, the V gene TRBV5-1; 11 bases align to TRBD2. The sample was peripheral blood mononuclear cells (PBMCs), taken when the disease was refractory, from a patient treated with antithyroid drugs. This clonotype originated in a female donor with Graves disease. This chain's CDR3 is CASSPPLVAGGAEQYF. The CDR3 nucleotides are TGCGCCAGCAGCCCTCCCCTGGTAGCGGGAGGGGCCGAGCAGTACTTC.